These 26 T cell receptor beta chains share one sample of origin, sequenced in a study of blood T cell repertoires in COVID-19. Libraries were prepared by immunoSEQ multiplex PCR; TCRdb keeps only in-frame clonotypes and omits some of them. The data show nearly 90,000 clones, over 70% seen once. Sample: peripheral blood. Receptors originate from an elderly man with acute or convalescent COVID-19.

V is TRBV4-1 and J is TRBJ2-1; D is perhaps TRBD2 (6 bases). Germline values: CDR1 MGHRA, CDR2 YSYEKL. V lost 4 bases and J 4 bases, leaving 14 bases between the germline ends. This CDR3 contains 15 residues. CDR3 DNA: TGCGCCAGCAGCCTCGAGGGCGGGGCTTACAATGAGCAGTTCTTC. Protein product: CASSLEGGAYNEQFF.

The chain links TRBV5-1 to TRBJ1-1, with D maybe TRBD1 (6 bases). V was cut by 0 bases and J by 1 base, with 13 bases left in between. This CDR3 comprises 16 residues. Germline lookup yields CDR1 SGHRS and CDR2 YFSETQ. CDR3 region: CASSLGGWDKNTEAFF. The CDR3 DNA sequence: TGCGCCAGCAGCTTGGGAGGTTGGGACAAGAACACTGAAGCTTTCTTT.

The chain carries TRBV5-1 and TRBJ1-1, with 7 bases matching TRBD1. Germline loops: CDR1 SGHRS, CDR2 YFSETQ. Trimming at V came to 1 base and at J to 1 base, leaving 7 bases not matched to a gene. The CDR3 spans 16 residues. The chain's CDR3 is CASSLRQGRTNTEAFF. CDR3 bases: TGCGCCAGCAGCTTGCGACAGGGTCGGACGAACACTGAAGCTTTCTTT.

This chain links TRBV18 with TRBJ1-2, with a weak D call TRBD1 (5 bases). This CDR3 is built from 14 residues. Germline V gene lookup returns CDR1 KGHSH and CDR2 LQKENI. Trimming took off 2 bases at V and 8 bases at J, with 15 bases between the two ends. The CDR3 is CASSPSMSGQGYTF. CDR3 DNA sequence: TGTGCCAGCTCACCAAGCATGTCAGGGCAAGGCTACACCTTC.

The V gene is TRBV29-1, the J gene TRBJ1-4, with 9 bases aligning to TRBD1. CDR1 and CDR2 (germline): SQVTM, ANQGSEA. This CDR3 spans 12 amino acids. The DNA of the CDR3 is TGCGGGGGGGGACAGGGCCTTGAAAAACTGTTTTTT. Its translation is CGGGQGLEKLFF.

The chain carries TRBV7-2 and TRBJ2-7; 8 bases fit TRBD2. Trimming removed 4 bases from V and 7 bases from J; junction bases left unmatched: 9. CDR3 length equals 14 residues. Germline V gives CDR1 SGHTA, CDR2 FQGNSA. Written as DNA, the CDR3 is TGTGCCAGCAGCTCTCAAGCGGGAGCCTGGGAGCAGTACTTC. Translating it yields CASSSQAGAWEQYF.

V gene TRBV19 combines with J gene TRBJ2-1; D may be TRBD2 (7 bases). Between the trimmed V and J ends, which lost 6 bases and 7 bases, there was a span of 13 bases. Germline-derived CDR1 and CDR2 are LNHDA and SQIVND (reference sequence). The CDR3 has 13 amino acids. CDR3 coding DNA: TGTGCCAGTAGGACGAAGGGGGGGAATGAGCAGTTCTTC. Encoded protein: CASRTKGGNEQFF.

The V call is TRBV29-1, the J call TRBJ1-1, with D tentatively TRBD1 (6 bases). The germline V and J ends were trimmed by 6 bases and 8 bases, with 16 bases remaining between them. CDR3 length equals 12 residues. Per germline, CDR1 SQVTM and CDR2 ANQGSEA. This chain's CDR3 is CSVYGGAGEAFF. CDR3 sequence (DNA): TGCAGCGTATATGGGGGGGCGGGAGAAGCTTTCTTT.

The CDR3 sequence: CASSPLVNPPYEQYF. In DNA, the CDR3 is TGTGCCAGCAGTCCGCTAGTGAACCCCCCCTACGAGCAGTACTTC. This chain connects TRBV27 to TRBJ2-7; D call uncertain. The V and J ends lost 5 bases and 2 bases respectively, with 16 bases between them. Per germline, CDR1 MNHEY and CDR2 SMNVEV (reference sequence). This CDR3 comprises 15 residues.

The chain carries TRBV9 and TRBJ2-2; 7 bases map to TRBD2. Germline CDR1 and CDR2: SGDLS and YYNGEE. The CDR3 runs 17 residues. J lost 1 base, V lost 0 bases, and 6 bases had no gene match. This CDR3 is CASSVAGLSLNTGELFF. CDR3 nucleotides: TGTGCCAGCAGCGTAGCGGGACTATCCTTGAACACCGGGGAGCTGTTTTTT.

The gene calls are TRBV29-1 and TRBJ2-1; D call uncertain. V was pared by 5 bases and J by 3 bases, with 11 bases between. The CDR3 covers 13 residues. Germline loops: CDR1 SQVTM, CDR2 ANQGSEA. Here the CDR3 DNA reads TGCAGCGTTCCGAGTCCTGGCTACAATGAGCAGTTCTTC. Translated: CSVPSPGYNEQFF.

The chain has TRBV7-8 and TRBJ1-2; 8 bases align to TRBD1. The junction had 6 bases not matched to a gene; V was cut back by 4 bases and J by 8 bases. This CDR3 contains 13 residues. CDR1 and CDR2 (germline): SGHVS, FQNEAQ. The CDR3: CASSSGQGRGYTF. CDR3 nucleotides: TGTGCCAGCAGCTCCGGACAGGGTCGAGGCTACACCTTC.

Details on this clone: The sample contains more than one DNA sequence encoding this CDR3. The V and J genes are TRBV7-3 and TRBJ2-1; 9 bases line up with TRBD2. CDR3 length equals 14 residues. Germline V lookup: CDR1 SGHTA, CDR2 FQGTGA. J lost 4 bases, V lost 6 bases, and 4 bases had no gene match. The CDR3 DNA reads TGTGCCAGCAGTTCGGGACTAGCTTACAATGAGCAGTTCTTC. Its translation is CASSSGLAYNEQFF.

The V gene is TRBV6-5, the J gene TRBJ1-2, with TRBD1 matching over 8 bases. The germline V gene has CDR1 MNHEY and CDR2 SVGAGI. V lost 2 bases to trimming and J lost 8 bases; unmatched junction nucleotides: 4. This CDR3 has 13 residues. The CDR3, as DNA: TGTGCCAGCAGTTACGACAGGGGCCGCGGCTACACCTTC. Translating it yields CASSYDRGRGYTF.

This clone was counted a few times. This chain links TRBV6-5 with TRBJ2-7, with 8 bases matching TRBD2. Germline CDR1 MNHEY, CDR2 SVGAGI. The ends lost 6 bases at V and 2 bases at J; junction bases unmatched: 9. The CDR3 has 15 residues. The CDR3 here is CASRPEERGTYEQYF. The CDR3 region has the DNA TGTGCCAGCAGACCCGAGGAGCGGGGGACCTACGAGCAGTACTTC.

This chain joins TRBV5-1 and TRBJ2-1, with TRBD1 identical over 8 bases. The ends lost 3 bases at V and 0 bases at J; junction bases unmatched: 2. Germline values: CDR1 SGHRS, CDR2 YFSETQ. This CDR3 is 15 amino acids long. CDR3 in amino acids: CASSYTGGSYNEQFF. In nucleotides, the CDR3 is TGCGCCAGCAGCTACACAGGGGGCTCCTACAATGAGCAGTTCTTC.

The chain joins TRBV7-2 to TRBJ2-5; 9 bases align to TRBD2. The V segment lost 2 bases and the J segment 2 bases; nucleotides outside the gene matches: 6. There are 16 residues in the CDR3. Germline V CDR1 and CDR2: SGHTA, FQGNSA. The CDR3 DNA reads TGTGCCAGCAGCTTATATGGCGGGGGGGGGCAAGAGACCCAGTACTTC. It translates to CASSLYGGGGQETQYF.

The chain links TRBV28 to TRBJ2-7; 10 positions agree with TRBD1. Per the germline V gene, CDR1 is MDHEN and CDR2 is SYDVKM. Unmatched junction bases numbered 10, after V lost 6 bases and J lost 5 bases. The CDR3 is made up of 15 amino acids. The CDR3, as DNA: TGTGCCAGCAGGAGCGCGGGACAGGGGTTCCACGAGCAGTACTTC. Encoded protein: CASRSAGQGFHEQYF.

CDR3 protein: CASGLLPQETQYF. CDR3 DNA sequence: TGTGCTAGTGGTTTGCTACCCCAAGAGACCCAGTACTTC. The rearrangement joins TRBV12-5 to TRBJ2-5; D is ambiguous. CDR3 length: 13 amino acids. Trimming pared 2 bases from V and 1 base from J, leaving 5 bases between. Germline CDR1 reads LGHNT; CDR2 reads FRNRAP.

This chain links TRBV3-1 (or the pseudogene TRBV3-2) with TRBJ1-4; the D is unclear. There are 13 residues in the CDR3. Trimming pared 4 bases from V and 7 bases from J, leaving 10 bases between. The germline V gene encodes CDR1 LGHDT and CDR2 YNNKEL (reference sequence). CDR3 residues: CASSLLAGEKLFF. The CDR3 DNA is TGTGCCAGCAGCCTACTAGCGGGTGAAAAACTGTTTTTT.

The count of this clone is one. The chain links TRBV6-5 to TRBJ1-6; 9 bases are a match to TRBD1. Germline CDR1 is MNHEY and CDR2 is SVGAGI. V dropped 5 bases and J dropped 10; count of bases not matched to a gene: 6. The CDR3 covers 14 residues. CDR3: CASSRRTGDSPLHF. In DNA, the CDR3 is TGTGCCAGCAGTCGACGGACAGGGGACTCACCCCTCCACTTT.

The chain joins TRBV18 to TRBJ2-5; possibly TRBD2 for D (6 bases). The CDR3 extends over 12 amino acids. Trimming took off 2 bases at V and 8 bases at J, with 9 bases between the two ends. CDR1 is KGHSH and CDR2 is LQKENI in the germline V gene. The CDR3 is CASSPMGGTQYF. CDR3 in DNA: TGTGCCAGCTCACCAATGGGGGGAACCCAGTACTTC.

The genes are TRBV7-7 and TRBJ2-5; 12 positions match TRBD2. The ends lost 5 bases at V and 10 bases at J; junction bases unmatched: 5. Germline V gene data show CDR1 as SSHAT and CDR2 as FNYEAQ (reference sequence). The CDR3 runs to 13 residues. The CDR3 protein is CASSDPTSGSQYF. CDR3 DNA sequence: TGTGCCAGCAGCGACCCGACTAGCGGGAGCCAGTACTTC.

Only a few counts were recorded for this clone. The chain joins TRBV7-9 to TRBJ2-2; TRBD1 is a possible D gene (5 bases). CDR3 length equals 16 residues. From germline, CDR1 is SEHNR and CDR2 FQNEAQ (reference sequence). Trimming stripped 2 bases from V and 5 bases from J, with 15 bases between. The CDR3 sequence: CASSLQGTLATGELFF. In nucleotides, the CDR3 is TGTGCCAGCAGCTTACAGGGTACGTTGGCGACCGGGGAGCTGTTTTTT.

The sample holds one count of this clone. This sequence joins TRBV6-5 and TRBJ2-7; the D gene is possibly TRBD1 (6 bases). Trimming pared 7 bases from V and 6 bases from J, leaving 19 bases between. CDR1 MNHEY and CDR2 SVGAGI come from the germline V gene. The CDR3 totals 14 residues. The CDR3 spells CASNPPTGSSEQYF. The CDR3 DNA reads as TGTGCCAGCAACCCGCCTACAGGGTCGAGCGAGCAGTACTTC.

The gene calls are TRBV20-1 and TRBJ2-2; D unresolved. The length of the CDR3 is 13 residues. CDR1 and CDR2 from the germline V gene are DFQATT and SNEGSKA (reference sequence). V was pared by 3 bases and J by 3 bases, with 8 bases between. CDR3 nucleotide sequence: TGCAGTGCTAGTGCAGTTCACACCGGGGAGCTGTTTTTT. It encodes CSASAVHTGELFF.